Listed here are 14 T cell receptor beta chains from one sample, sequenced in a study of glioma-infiltrating T cells. Using RNA template, CDR3s of TCR alpha and beta were amplified with iRepertoire arm-PCR. TCRdb passed the multiplex PCR reads through MiXCR, listing each CDR3 protein once. This sample has around 190,000 distinct CDR3 sequences; over 25% occur once, and the top ten carry 20% to 25%. Sequencing was done on a sample of glioma tissue, nonneoplastic brain tissue, or PBMCs (not recorded which). The source of these receptors is a human donor with low-grade glioma or glioblastoma, undergoing nonglioma brain surgery, or in good health (not recorded which).

The V and J genes are TRBV9 and TRBJ1-6, with a weak D call TRBD1 (6 bases). The CDR3 sequence is 15 residues long. V was pared by 0 bases and J by 7 bases, with 11 bases between. Germline CDR1 reads SGDLS; CDR2 reads YYNGEE. CDR3 sequence: CASSVAGQLNSPLHF. In DNA, the CDR3 is TGTGCCAGCAGCGTAGCCGGACAGTTAAATTCACCCCTCCACTTT. The variable domain in full, with the rest retrieved from reference TRBV9 and TRBJ1-6, is DSGVTQTPKHLITATGQRVTLRCSPRSGDLSVYWYQQSLDQGLQFLIQYYNGEERAKGNILERFSAQQFPDLHSELNLSSLELGDSALYFCASSVAGQLNSPLHFGNGTRLTVT.

This clonotype was seen a few times. The rearrangement joins TRBV4-1 to TRBJ2-5, with 11 bases that match TRBD2. This CDR3 is built from 18 residues. V gave up 0 bases and J gave up 1 base; unmatched junction bases: 7. In germline, CDR1 is MGHRA, CDR2 YSYEKL. CDR3 bases: TGCGCCAGCAGCCAAGAGCGGCTAGCGGGAGGAATCCAAGAGACCCAGTACTTC. It translates to CASSQERLAGGIQETQYF.

In this sample, this clonotype turned up many times. V usage is TRBV2 and J usage is TRBJ1-2, with a weak D call TRBD1 (6 bases). Trimming left V 5 bases short and J 2 bases short, with 12 bases between. Germline CDR1 reads SNHLY; CDR2 reads FYNNEI. This CDR3 is built from 14 residues. CDR3 amino acids: CASSYRDSNYGYTF. The CDR3 region has the DNA TGTGCCAGCAGTTACAGGGACTCAAACTATGGCTACACCTTC.

Many counts were recorded for this clonotype. This sequence joins TRBV6-1 and TRBJ2-3; D is perhaps TRBD2 (6 bases). V lost 6 bases and J 5 bases, leaving 24 bases between the germline ends. The CDR3 contains 17 residues. Germline CDR1 is MNHNS and CDR2 is SASEGT. The CDR3 nucleotides read TGTGCCAGCAGAGACCGGCGGGGTATAGGGACGGTAGATACGCAGTATTTT. It is translated as CASRDRRGIGTVDTQYF.

This clonotype was counted between two and nine times. The chain employs TRBV5-4 and TRBJ2-7, with D possibly matching TRBD2 (5 bases). The V end was cut by 3 bases, the J end by 6 bases, with 16 bases between. CDR1 is SGHNT and CDR2 is YYREEE in the germline V gene (reference sequence). The CDR3 is made up of 14 amino acids. As DNA, the CDR3 is TGTGCCAGCAGCTCGCCATCGGGGATGGGCGAGCAGTACTTC. Protein product: CASSSPSGMGEQYF.

The J gene is TRBJ2-7, the V gene TRBV5-1; possible D gene TRBD2, 5 bases. Trimming removed 4 bases at V and 1 base at J, with 18 bases between. This CDR3 region has 16 residues. Per the germline V gene, CDR1 is SGHRS and CDR2 is YFSETQ. The CDR3 is CASSPGLARFSYEQYF. The CDR3 bases are TGCGCCAGCAGCCCGGGGTTGGCGAGGTTTTCCTACGAGCAGTACTTC.

In this sample, this clonotype turned up many times. The J gene is TRBJ2-7, the V gene TRBV28; D ambiguous. This CDR3 has 12 amino acids. Trimming pared 6 bases from V and 4 bases from J, leaving 10 bases between. Germline V gives CDR1 MDHEN, CDR2 SYDVKM. CDR3: CASSPHGYEQYF. For the CDR3, the DNA is TGTGCCAGCAGCCCTCATGGGTACGAGCAGTACTTC.

This clonotype was seen only a few times. The genes are TRBV10-3 and TRBJ2-3; D unclear. Trimming left V 7 bases short and J 4 bases short, with 12 bases between. Germline CDR1 reads ENHRY; CDR2 reads SYGVKD. The CDR3 contains 13 residues. CDR3 bases: TGTGCCATCACCGGCCGAGAAGCAGATACGCAGTATTTT. Translated: CAITGREADTQYF.

This clonotype has ten or more counts. The rearrangement links TRBV20-1 to TRBJ2-1, with a weak D call TRBD2 (7 bases). The CDR3 consists of 11 residues. Germline CDR1 and CDR2: DFQATT and SNEGSKA (reference sequence). Deletions cut 5 bases from V and 8 bases from J, with 10 bases between. The CDR3 here is CSAGRGDEQFF. The CDR3 DNA sequence: TGCAGTGCTGGGAGGGGGGATGAGCAGTTCTTC.

This clonotype appeared many times. This chain links TRBV20-1 with TRBJ2-1; 12 bases agree with TRBD2. J lost 7 bases, V lost 6 bases, and 10 bases had no gene match. CDR3 size: 15 residues. Looked up from germline, CDR1 is DFQATT and CDR2 is SNEGSKA (reference sequence). CDR3 nucleotide sequence: TGCAGTGCCGAAAGCCTAGCGGGAGGGCGTAATGAGCAGTTCTTC. Protein: CSAESLAGGRNEQFF.

This clonotype was seen repeatedly, ten times or more. The gene calls are TRBV28 and TRBJ2-5; 13 bases are a match to TRBD2. CDR3 size: 15 residues. Trimming took 2 bases from V and 6 from J; bases not matched to a gene: 3. Germline V lookup: CDR1 MDHEN, CDR2 SYDVKM. This chain's CDR3 is CASSLRTSGSQTQYF. The CDR3 DNA reads as TGTGCCAGCAGTTTACGGACTAGCGGGAGTCAGACCCAGTACTTC.

This clonotype was seen many times. The chain joins TRBV15 to TRBJ1-5, with a tentative D call TRBD1 (5 bases). With the DNA end fitting TRBJ2-3 better, the J assignment may be wrong. Looked up from germline, CDR1 is LNHNV and CDR2 is YYDKDF (reference sequence). The CDR3 length is 17 residues. DNA for the CDR3: TGTGCCACCAGCAGAGAAACGGCAGGGATGAGCAATCAGCCCCAGTATTTT. Its translation is CATSRETAGMSNQPQYF.

The CDR3 is CAWRGSTHTDTQYF. As DNA, the CDR3 is TGTGCCTGGAGAGGGTCCACCCACACAGATACGCAGTATTTT. The rearrangement uses TRBV30 and TRBJ2-3; no firm D call. The CDR3 sequence is 14 residues long. The germline V gene has CDR1 GTSNPN and CDR2 SVGIG (reference sequence). Trimming stripped 3 bases from V and 2 bases from J, with 12 bases between.

This clonotype occurred many times. V usage is TRBV28 and J usage is TRBJ2-1; 7 bases fit TRBD2. This CDR3 comprises 15 residues. With V trimmed by 4 bases and J by 2 bases, 5 bases remained unmatched. The germline gives CDR1 MDHEN, CDR2 SYDVKM. Here the CDR3 reads CASSSTSIPYNEQFF. The CDR3, as DNA: TGTGCCAGCAGTTCGACTAGCATCCCCTACAATGAGCAGTTCTTC.